A single T cell receptor beta chain is shown here with its context. This sample was taken from a study of technical replicates of blood from four donors. Profiled with immunoSEQ multiplex PCR; TCRdb holds only in-frame clones, not every one. The top ten clones hold 0.35% to 0.4% of a sample with 70,000 to 80,000 clones, about nine tenths of them seen once. The trim removed 9 bases at V and 4 bases at J, leaving 4 bases unmatched. This CDR3 is 12 amino acids long. Germline V lookup: CDR1 LNHDA, CDR2 SQIVND (reference sequence). This TCR was recovered from a human donor in good health. Some clones in this sample may be carry-over from other donors' samples. Material: T cells isolated from PBMCs. This chain uses TRBV19 with TRBJ1-1; 8 bases are shared with TRBD1. CDR3 nucleotides: TGTGCCAGCACAGGGGGTGGCACTGAAGCTTTCTTT. Translating gives CASTGGGTEAFF.